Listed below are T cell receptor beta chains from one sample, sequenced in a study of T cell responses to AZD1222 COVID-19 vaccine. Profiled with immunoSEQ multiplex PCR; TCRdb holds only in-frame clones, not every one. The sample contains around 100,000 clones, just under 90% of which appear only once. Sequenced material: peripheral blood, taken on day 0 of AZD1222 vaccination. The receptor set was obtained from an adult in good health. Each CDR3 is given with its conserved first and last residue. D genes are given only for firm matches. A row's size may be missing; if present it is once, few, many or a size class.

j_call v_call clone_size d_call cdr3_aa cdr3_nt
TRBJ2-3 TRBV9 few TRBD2 CASSTLAGGPGDTQYF TGTGCCAGCAGCACCCTAGCGGGAGGGCCCGGAGATACGCAGTATTTT
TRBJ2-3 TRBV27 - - CASSLGPFQGTQYF TGTGCCAGCAGTTTGGGCCCATTTCAAGGTACGCAGTATTTT
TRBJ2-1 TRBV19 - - CASSPNSGEQFF TGTGCCAGTAGTCCCAATTCGGGTGAGCAGTTCTTC
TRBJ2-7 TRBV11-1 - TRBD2 CASSLVAGETYEQYF TGTGCCAGCAGCTTGGTAGCGGGAGAAACATACGAGCAGTACTTC
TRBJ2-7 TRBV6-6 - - CASSSPQGYEQYF TGTGCCAGCAGTTCTCCCCAGGGCTACGAGCAGTACTTC
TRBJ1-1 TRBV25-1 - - CASKRETATEAFF TGTGCCAGCAAAAGGGAAACGGCCACTGAAGCTTTCTTT
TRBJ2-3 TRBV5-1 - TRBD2 CASSLLSGTSGGYTQYF TGCGCCAGCAGCTTGCTTAGTGGGACTAGCGGGGGTTATACGCAGTATTTT
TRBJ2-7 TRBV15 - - CATSRERTRGAHEQYF TGTGCCACCAGCAGAGAACGGACGAGGGGCGCCCACGAGCAGTACTTC
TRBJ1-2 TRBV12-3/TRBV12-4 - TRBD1 CASSPQGTYGYTF TGTGCCAGCAGCCCACAGGGGACCTATGGCTACACCTTC
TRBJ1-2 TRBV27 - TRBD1 CASSLNGQGGYGYTF TGTGCCAGCAGTTTAAACGGACAGGGAGGATATGGCTACACCTTC
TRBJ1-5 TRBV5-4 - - CATQESSSSNQPQHF TGTGCCACGCAAGAGAGTAGCAGTAGCAATCAGCCCCAGCATTTT
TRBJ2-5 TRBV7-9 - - CASSPVVLAGGLQETQYF TGTGCCAGCAGCCCCGTAGTTCTAGCAGGCGGACTACAAGAGACCCAGTACTTC
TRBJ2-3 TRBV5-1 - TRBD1 CASSVADRADTQYF TGCGCCAGCAGCGTGGCGGACAGGGCAGATACGCAGTATTTT
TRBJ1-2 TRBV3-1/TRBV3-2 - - CASSGQHNYGYTF TGTGCCAGCAGCGGACAGCACAACTATGGCTACACCTTC
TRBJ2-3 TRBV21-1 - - CASSLPESTDTQYF TGTGCCAGCAGCCTCCCCGAAAGCACAGATACGCAGTATTTT
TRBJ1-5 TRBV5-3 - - CARSPRGGSSNQPQHF TGTGCCAGAAGCCCCAGGGGAGGCAGTAGCAATCAGCCCCAGCATTTT
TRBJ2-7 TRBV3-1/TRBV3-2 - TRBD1 CASSQFDRGSYEQYF TGTGCCAGCAGCCAGTTCGACAGGGGCTCCTACGAGCAGTACTTC
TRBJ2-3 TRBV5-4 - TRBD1 CASSSGQGFSSTDTQYF TGTGCCAGCAGCTCTGGACAGGGGTTCAGCAGCACAGATACGCAGTATTTT
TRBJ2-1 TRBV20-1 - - CSASIPTWEFF TGCAGTGCTAGTATCCCTACCTGGGAGTTCTTC
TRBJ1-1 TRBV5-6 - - CASSLVGDMNTEAFF TGTGCCAGCAGCTTGGTTGGGGACATGAACACTGAAGCTTTCTTT
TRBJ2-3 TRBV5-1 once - CASSFSGVDTQYF TGCGCCAGCAGCTTCTCCGGGGTGGATACGCAGTATTTT
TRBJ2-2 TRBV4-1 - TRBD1 CASSPLNRGITGELFF TGCGCCAGCAGCCCTCTAAACAGGGGAATCACCGGGGAGCTGTTTTTT
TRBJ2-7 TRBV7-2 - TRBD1 CASSFDRGPYEQYF TGTGCCAGCAGCTTCGACAGGGGTCCCTACGAGCAGTACTTC
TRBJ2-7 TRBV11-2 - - CASSLVNEQYF TGTGCCAGCAGCTTAGTAAACGAGCAGTACTTC
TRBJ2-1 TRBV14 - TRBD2 CASSQGLAGYRFDEQFF TGTGCCAGCAGCCAAGGACTAGCGGGATATCGGTTCGATGAGCAGTTCTTC
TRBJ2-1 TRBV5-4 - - CASRGARSYNEQFF TGTGCCAGCAGAGGGGCCCGCTCCTACAATGAGCAGTTCTTC
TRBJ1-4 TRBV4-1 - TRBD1 CASSQGRGRTNEKLFF TGCGCCAGCAGCCAAGGGAGGGGGCGCACTAATGAAAAACTGTTTTTT
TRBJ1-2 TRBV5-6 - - CASSSDGSGYTF TGTGCCAGCAGCTCTGACGGGTCTGGCTACACCTTC
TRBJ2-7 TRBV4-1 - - CASSQAPQRRAYEQYF TGCGCCAGCAGCCAAGCCCCCCAGCGGAGGGCCTACGAGCAGTACTTC
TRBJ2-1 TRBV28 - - CASSWRGAFNNEQFF TGTGCCAGCAGTTGGAGGGGGGCCTTTAACAATGAGCAGTTCTTC
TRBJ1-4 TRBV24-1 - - CATGKGGLNEKLFF TGTGCCACGGGGAAGGGAGGCCTTAATGAAAAACTGTTTTTT
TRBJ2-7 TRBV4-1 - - CASSQDGRVRGLYEQYF TGCGCCAGCAGCCAAGATGGAAGGGTTAGGGGGTTATACGAGCAGTACTTC
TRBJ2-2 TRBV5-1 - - CASSVVGFGTVKPGELFF TGCGCCAGCAGCGTCGTCGGTTTCGGGACGGTGAAACCCGGGGAGCTGTTTTTT
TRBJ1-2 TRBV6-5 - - CASIPWQSPNYGYTF TGTGCCAGCATCCCCTGGCAGTCCCCTAACTATGGCTACACCTTC
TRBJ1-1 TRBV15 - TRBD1 CATSRPTGWMNTEAFF TGTGCCACCAGCAGACCGACAGGGTGGATGAACACTGAAGCTTTCTTT
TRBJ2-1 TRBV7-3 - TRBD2 CASSRWTSGTNEQFF TGTGCCAGCAGCCGATGGACTAGCGGGACCAATGAGCAGTTCTTC
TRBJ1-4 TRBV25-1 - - CASSEEQINEKLFF TGTGCCAGCAGTGAGGAACAGATTAATGAAAAACTGTTTTTT
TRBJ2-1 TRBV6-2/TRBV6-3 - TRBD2 CASSTSGRALDEQFF TGTGCCAGCAGTACTAGCGGGAGGGCCTTGGATGAGCAGTTCTTC
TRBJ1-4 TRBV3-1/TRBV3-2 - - CASRRRDHEKLFF TGTGCCAGCAGGCGGAGGGACCATGAAAAACTGTTTTTT
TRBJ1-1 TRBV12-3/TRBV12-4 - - CASSLRVNTEAFF TGTGCCAGCAGTTTACGGGTGAACACTGAAGCTTTCTTT
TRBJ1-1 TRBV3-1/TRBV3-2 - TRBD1 CASSLRQGGPTEAFF TGTGCCAGCAGCTTAAGACAGGGGGGGCCCACTGAAGCTTTCTTT
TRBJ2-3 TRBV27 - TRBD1 CASSLYGTGTTDTQYF TGTGCCAGCAGTTTATATGGGACAGGGACCACAGATACGCAGTATTTT
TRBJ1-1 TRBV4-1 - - CASSKARGEAFF TGCGCCAGCAGCAAAGCACGGGGAGAAGCTTTCTTT
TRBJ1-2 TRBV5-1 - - CASSLQTVNYGYTF TGCGCCAGCAGCTTACAAACAGTCAACTATGGCTACACCTTC
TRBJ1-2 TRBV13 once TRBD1 CASSPGTGAGGYGYTF TGTGCCAGCAGCCCGGGGACAGGGGCAGGCGGCTATGGCTACACCTTC
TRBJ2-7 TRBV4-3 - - CASSQELAVYEQYF TGCGCCAGCAGCCAAGAGCTCGCAGTCTACGAGCAGTACTTC
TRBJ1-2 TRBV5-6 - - CASSFTYGYTF TGTGCCAGCAGCTTTACTTATGGCTACACCTTC